The next 10 T cell receptor beta chains were all read from a single sample in a study of Ad26.COV2.S vaccination and SARS-CoV-2 variants. Treatment in this sample: roughly 19 received Ad26.COV2.S at low or high dose, single or two shots; roughly five received placebo; per-sample allocation not given. All samples were drawn on day 63, counting from the first vaccine or placebo injection. Sequenced by immunoSEQ multiplex PCR; TCRdb stores in-frame clones only, minus some. The sample has about 480,000 clones, roughly 87% seen once; the top ten hold about 13%. Sequencing used peripheral blood, obtained in a trial of Ad26.COV2.S vaccine versus placebo. The receptors were gathered from a person between 18 and 59 years old who received the Ad26.COV2.S COVID-19 vaccine or a placebo.

This clone has only a few counts. The CDR3 spells CASSPGYSSYEQYF. CDR3 bases: TGTGCCAGCAGTCCGGGCTACAGCTCCTACGAGCAGTACTTC. The gene calls are TRBV6-5 and TRBJ2-7; D uncertain. Germline CDR1 reads MNHEY; CDR2 reads SVGAGI. With 5 bases removed from V and 0 bases from J, the gap between germline ends came to 11 bases. This CDR3 contains 14 residues.

This chain uses TRBV6-2 or TRBV6-3 with TRBJ2-6; D gene uncertain. Trimming stripped 0 bases from V and 4 bases from J, with 7 bases between. Germline V gene lookup returns CDR1 MNHEY and CDR2 SVGEGT. CDR3 length: 15 amino acids. The CDR3 protein is CASSYSIQGANVLTF. CDR3 in DNA: TGTGCCAGCAGTTACTCGATACAGGGGGCCAACGTCCTGACTTTC.

V gene TRBV28 combines with J gene TRBJ1-1; 7 bases align to TRBD1. CDR3 size: 11 residues. V trimming: 6 bases; J trimming: 8 bases; junction bases outside the gene matches: 3. Germline V gene lookup returns CDR1 MDHEN and CDR2 SYDVKM. This chain's CDR3 is CASRVTGEAFF. In DNA form, the CDR3 reads TGTGCCAGCAGAGTGACAGGGGAAGCTTTCTTT.

This sequence joins TRBV7-9 and TRBJ2-3, with 13 bases fitting TRBD2. The CDR3 covers 17 residues. CDR1 SEHNR and CDR2 FQNEAQ come from the germline V gene (reference sequence). With 5 bases clipped from V and 3 bases from J, the junction kept 8 bases outside the gene matches. DNA of the CDR3: TGTGCCAGCAGCCTCGGACTAGCGGGAGTAACGACAGATACGCAGTATTTT. Protein product: CASSLGLAGVTTDTQYF.

The V call is TRBV9, the J call TRBJ1-1; TRBD1 matches 9 bases. The CDR3 has 15 residues. Germline values: CDR1 SGDLS, CDR2 YYNGEE. Unmatched junction bases numbered 8, after V lost 4 bases and J lost 4 bases. CDR3 in DNA: TGTGCCAGCAGCACACAGGGGGCGCGGGTCACTGAAGCTTTCTTT. It translates to CASSTQGARVTEAFF.

This sequence joins TRBV30 and TRBJ2-1; unclear D gene. The length of the CDR3 is 10 residues. Germline V lookup: CDR1 GTSNPN, CDR2 SVGIG (reference sequence). V gave up 1 base and J gave up 9 bases, with 4 bases separating them. The CDR3 reads CAWSGGEQFF. Written as DNA, the CDR3 is TGTGCCTGGAGTGGAGGTGAGCAGTTCTTC.

This clone was observed a few times. The J gene is TRBJ1-5, the V gene TRBV7-8; a possible D gene is TRBD1 (5 bases). The CDR3 extends over 14 amino acids. Germline V gene sequence: CDR1 SGHVS, CDR2 FQNEAQ. V gave up 0 bases and J gave up 2 bases, with 5 bases separating them. The CDR3, as DNA: TGTGCCAGCAGCTTAGCGACAGGCAATCAGCCCCAGCATTTT. Protein: CASSLATGNQPQHF.

The table lists this clone with a count of one. The V call is TRBV30, the J call TRBJ2-1, with 8 positions matching TRBD1. The CDR3 consists of 13 residues. Germline V CDR1 and CDR2: GTSNPN, SVGIG (reference sequence). Germline trimming cut 3 bases from V and 7 bases from J; bases unmatched to any gene: 5. The CDR3 loop reads CAWSRDRLNEQFF. In nucleotides, the CDR3 is TGTGCCTGGAGCCGGGACAGGCTAAATGAGCAGTTCTTC. The full variable domain, with the rest looked up from reference TRBV30 and TRBJ2-1, is SQTIHQWPATLVQPVGSPLSLECTVEGTSNPNLYWYRQAAGRGLQLLFYSVGIGQISSEVPQNLSASRPQDRQFILSSKKLLLSDSGFYLCAWSRDRLNEQFFGPGTRLTVL.

The CDR3 loop reads CAWGRALGTGELFF. CDR3 bases: TGTGCCTGGGGGAGGGCGCTGGGTACCGGGGAGCTGTTTTTT. The chain combines TRBV30 with TRBJ2-2; TRBD2 matches at 7 bases. CDR3 length: 14 amino acids. The V segment lost 5 bases and the J segment 5 bases; nucleotides outside the gene matches: 8. The germline V gene has CDR1 GTSNPN and CDR2 SVGIG (reference sequence).

This chain joins TRBV24-1 and TRBJ2-1; D is unresolved. Trimming shortened V by 3 bases and J by 4 bases, and 15 bases separated the two germline ends. The CDR3 loop spans 16 amino acids. In germline, CDR1 is KGHDR, CDR2 SFDVKD. The CDR3 loop reads CATSDQTPHHYNEQFF. The CDR3 nucleotides are TGTGCCACCAGTGATCAAACCCCTCACCATTACAATGAGCAGTTCTTC.